A single sample gave rise to the 19 T cell receptor beta chains below, sequenced in a study of T cell responses to AZD1222 COVID-19 vaccine (dated by TCRdb to 2020 to 2022). The library was made by the immunoSEQ multiplex PCR assay. TCRdb's version of the immuneACCESS table is confined to in-frame rearrangements and falls short of the full clone set. An unresolved V gene accounts for under half of the shortfall where checked; the remainder is of unknown origin. This sample lists fewer than 120,000 clones; about 85% were detected once. The ten largest clones represent about 3% of the sample. The meaning of the sample's time point label: baseline before first vaccination. The sample in question was peripheral blood, obtained on day 0 of AZD1222 vaccination. The receptor set was obtained from an adult in good health.

This chain uses TRBV20-1 with TRBJ2-7, with D uncertain. The CDR3 has 11 residues. Germline V gene data show CDR1 as DFQATT and CDR2 as SNEGSKA (reference sequence). Trimming removed 3 bases at V and 3 bases at J, with 6 bases between. The CDR3 DNA reads as TGCAGTGCTAGCCCTAGCTACGAGCAGTACTTC. Translation gives CSASPSYEQYF.

This sequence joins TRBV9 and TRBJ1-2; D is perhaps TRBD1 (5 bases). In germline, CDR1 is SGDLS, CDR2 YYNGEE. The germline V and J ends were trimmed by 0 bases and 3 bases, with 18 bases remaining between them. This CDR3 contains 17 residues. The CDR3 is CASSVELMGPYHYGYTF. CDR3 in DNA: TGTGCCAGCAGCGTAGAACTTATGGGGCCTTACCACTATGGCTACACCTTC.

This clone was seen more than once but under ten times. The gene calls are TRBV6-5 and TRBJ1-2, with 10 bases aligning to TRBD1. The CDR3 contains 14 residues. Germline V lookup: CDR1 MNHEY, CDR2 SVGAGI. With 0 bases clipped from V and 9 bases from J, the junction kept 4 bases outside the gene matches. The CDR3 spells CASSYSGDRGRYTF. The DNA of the CDR3 is TGTGCCAGCAGTTACTCGGGGGACAGGGGTCGCTACACCTTC.

This clone was seen more than once but under ten times. V and J are TRBV6-2 or TRBV6-3 and TRBJ2-7; D possibly matches TRBD1 or TRBD2 (5 bases each). The CDR3 has 14 amino acids. The V end lost 4 bases, the J end lost 6 bases, and 16 bases lay between the germline ends. Germline values: CDR1 MNHEY, CDR2 SVGEGT. The chain's CDR3 is CASSSVGTPREQYF. The DNA for the CDR3 is TGTGCCAGCAGTTCGGTAGGGACCCCGCGCGAGCAGTACTTC.

This clone was recorded once. The V gene is TRBV29-1, the J gene TRBJ2-7, with D hard to call. Per the germline V gene, CDR1 is SQVTM and CDR2 is ANQGSEA. The CDR3 loop spans 12 amino acids. The CDR3 here is CSALTGPYEQYF. CDR3 nucleotide sequence: TGCAGTGCCTTGACCGGGCCCTACGAGCAGTACTTC.

The chain joins TRBV28 to TRBJ2-1; 10 nucleotides agree with TRBD2. Per the germline V gene, CDR1 is MDHEN and CDR2 is SYDVKM. The CDR3 has 15 amino acids. Trimming at V came to 5 bases and at J to 2 bases, leaving 3 bases not matched to a gene. The CDR3 sequence: CASSLTSGTYNEQFF. The CDR3 bases are TGTGCCAGCAGTCTTACTAGCGGGACCTACAATGAGCAGTTCTTC.

V gene TRBV3-1 (or the pseudogene TRBV3-2) combines with J gene TRBJ1-5; TRBD1 matches 7 bases. J lost 6 bases, V lost 1 base, and 3 bases had no gene match. Germline values: CDR1 LGHDT, CDR2 YNNKEL (reference sequence). CDR3 length: 14 residues. This CDR3 is CASSQVPGGQPQHF. CDR3 in DNA: TGTGCCAGCAGCCAAGTTCCAGGGGGTCAGCCCCAGCATTTT.

The chain recombines TRBV5-1 with TRBJ2-5; D is undetermined. Germline CDR1 and CDR2: SGHRS and YFSETQ. The CDR3 has 13 amino acids. Trimming removed 2 bases from V and 2 bases from J, with 7 bases in between. In DNA, the CDR3 is TGCGCCAGCAGCTTACTCCCTCAAGAGACCCAGTACTTC. This encodes CASSLLPQETQYF.

This chain uses TRBV19 with TRBJ1-1, with TRBD1 as a possible D gene (6 bases). Germline CDR1 and CDR2: LNHDA and SQIVND (reference sequence). The V end was cut by 7 bases, the J end by 4 bases, with 19 bases between. This CDR3 has 15 amino acids. The CDR3 DNA reads as TGTGCCAGTACCTGGGACATCCGGGAGGGCACTGAAGCTTTCTTT. This translates into CASTWDIREGTEAFF.

As for this clone: The sample carries other DNA sequences with the same CDR3. V gene TRBV28 combines with J gene TRBJ2-7; D might be TRBD2 (6 bases). V gave up 4 bases and J gave up 0 bases, with 10 bases separating them. CDR1 MDHEN and CDR2 SYDVKM come from the germline V gene. The CDR3 sequence is 14 residues long. CDR3 sequence reads: CASSSPGSSYEQYF. In DNA form, the CDR3 reads TGTGCCAGCAGTTCACCCGGGAGCTCCTACGAGCAGTACTTC.

The CDR3 here is CASSVGGGDSPLHF. DNA of the CDR3: TGTGCCAGCTCCGTGGGCGGGGGAGACTCACCCCTCCACTTT. The chain combines TRBV19 with TRBJ1-6; weak D call: TRBD1 (5 bases). The germline V gene encodes CDR1 LNHDA and CDR2 SQIVND (reference sequence). The CDR3 is 14 residues long. The V gene lost 9 bases and the J gene lost 10 bases, with 19 bases spanning the gap.

The CDR3 nucleotides are TGTGCCAGCAGCCCCGATCCAGCGGGAATGGGGGATACGCAGTATTTT. Residues: CASSPDPAGMGDTQYF. The chain joins TRBV7-9 to TRBJ2-3; 7 bases align to TRBD2. V shed 5 bases, J shed 6 bases, and the junction held 14 bases outside the gene matches. The CDR3 sequence is 16 residues long. Germline values: CDR1 SEHNR, CDR2 FQNEAQ (reference sequence).

This clone was seen a few times. V usage is TRBV25-1 and J usage is TRBJ2-7, with 7 bases identical to TRBD2. The CDR3 extends over 16 amino acids. Germline CDR1 and CDR2: MGHDK and SYGVNS. Trimming took 4 bases from V and 6 from J; bases not matched to a gene: 15. The DNA for the CDR3 is TGTGCCAGCAGTGCAGAGATCGGACTAGAAGAAGGCGAGCAGTACTTC. Residues: CASSAEIGLEEGEQYF.

The rearrangement joins TRBV6-5 to TRBJ1-5; tentative D call: TRBD1 (6 bases). Germline V gene data show CDR1 as MNHEY and CDR2 as SVGAGI. V was trimmed by 6 bases and J by 4 bases, leaving 13 bases between them. The CDR3 sequence is 14 residues long. The CDR3 bases are TGTGCCAGCAGCCGCCTGGACAGTAATCAGCCCCAGCATTTT. This translates into CASSRLDSNQPQHF.

Note on this clone: Other DNA sequences of this sample code for an identical CDR3. V gene TRBV7-9 combines with J gene TRBJ1-1; D may be TRBD1 (5 bases). Germline assignment: CDR1 SEHNR and CDR2 FQNEAQ (reference sequence). Trimming stripped 6 bases from V and 1 base from J, with 9 bases between. CDR3 length: 13 amino acids. CDR3 DNA sequence: TGTGCCAGCAGTCTCGGGACGAACACTGAAGCTTTCTTT. It translates to CASSLGTNTEAFF.

The chain uses TRBV3-1 (or the pseudogene TRBV3-2) and TRBJ2-4, with 9 bases fitting TRBD1. Germline CDR1 is LGHDT and CDR2 is YNNKEL (reference sequence). V trimming: 2 bases; J trimming: 5 bases; junction bases outside the gene matches: 10. This CDR3 comprises 17 residues. The CDR3: CASSQLGGRTGENIQYF. For the CDR3, the DNA is TGTGCCAGCAGCCAATTGGGGGGAAGGACAGGGGAAAACATTCAGTACTTC.

This clone was observed a single time. This chain joins TRBV5-6 and TRBJ2-2; a weak D match, TRBD2 (6 bases). Germline values: CDR1 SGHDT, CDR2 YYEEEE. This CDR3 contains 17 residues. The germline V and J ends were trimmed by 1 base and 4 bases, with 17 bases remaining between them. The CDR3 DNA sequence: TGTGCCAGCAGCTTGATGGGGGGAAGAGAAGGCACCGGGGAGCTGTTTTTT. It yields the protein CASSLMGGREGTGELFF. Together with reference TRBV5-6 and TRBJ2-2, the CDR3 gives the full variable domain: DAGVTQSPTHLIKTRGQQVTLRCSPKSGHDTVSWYQQALGQGPQFIFQYYEEEERQRGNFPDRFSGHQFPNYSSELNVNALLLGDSALYLCASSLMGGREGTGELFFGEGSRLTVL.

The chain uses TRBV19 and TRBJ1-5; TRBD1 agrees at 9 bases. The germline V gene has CDR1 LNHDA and CDR2 SQIVND (reference sequence). V lost 5 bases, J lost 5 bases, and 7 bases stayed unmatched. The CDR3 loop spans 15 amino acids. The CDR3, as DNA: TGTGCCAGTAGTGGCACGGACAGGGGTTATCAGCCCCAGCATTTT. It encodes CASSGTDRGYQPQHF. Based on the CDR3 plus reference TRBV19 and TRBJ1-5, the full variable domain is DGGITQSPKYLFRKEGQNVTLSCEQNLNHDAMYWYRQDPGQGLRLIYYSQIVNDFQKGDIAEGYSVSREKKESFPLTVTSAQKNPTAFYLCASSGTDRGYQPQHFGDGTRLSIL.

This chain links TRBV12-3 or TRBV12-4 with TRBJ2-7, with 7 bases identical to TRBD1. V was clipped by 3 bases and J by 4 bases; unmatched bases: 3. The CDR3 contains 13 residues. In DNA form, the CDR3 reads TGTGCCAGCAGTTTCGCCAGGGGGTACGAGCAGTACTTC. Residues: CASSFARGYEQYF.